A single sample is the source of the 9 T cell receptor beta chains below, sequenced in a study of cytomegalovirus exposure and HLA in healthy donors. The PCR had 60 Vbeta and 13 Jbeta primers. TCRdb keeps only in-frame clones here, not all; method: immunoSEQ multiplex PCR. The sample has approximately 150,000 clones; under 90% are singletons. Material: PBMCs. These receptors were obtained from a young man in good health and CMV-seronegative.

The CDR3 coding sequence is TGTGCCAGCAGCGTAGTAGTAGGGGGAGGGCCTGAAGCTTTCTTT. Protein product: CASSVVVGGGPEAFF. The chain uses TRBV9 and TRBJ1-1, with D tentatively TRBD1 (6 bases). Germline V lookup: CDR1 SGDLS, CDR2 YYNGEE. V was clipped by 0 bases and J by 6 bases, with 15 bases between them. This CDR3 is 15 amino acids long.

CDR3: CAIRGQATNTEAFF. Written as DNA, the CDR3 is TGTGCCATCAGGGGACAGGCGACGAACACTGAAGCTTTCTTT. V is TRBV10-3 and J is TRBJ1-1, with 8 bases matching TRBD1. This CDR3 contains 14 residues. CDR1 and CDR2 from the germline V gene are ENHRY and SYGVKD. The V segment lost 6 bases and the J segment 1 base; nucleotides outside the gene matches: 4.

The gene calls are TRBV28 and TRBJ2-2, with a tentative D call TRBD2 (6 bases). The V end was cut by 8 bases, the J end by 6 bases, with 13 bases between. Germline loops: CDR1 MDHEN, CDR2 SYDVKM. The CDR3 is 13 residues long. Written as DNA, the CDR3 is TGTGCCAGCCTCCAAAGCGGGCCCGGGGAGCTGTTTTTT. It codes for CASLQSGPGELFF.

This sequence joins TRBV9 and TRBJ2-7; TRBD2 aligns across 12 bases. Germline V lookup: CDR1 SGDLS, CDR2 YYNGEE. V lost 5 bases, J lost 7 bases, and 13 bases stayed unmatched. The length of the CDR3 is 16 residues. CDR3 in DNA: TGTGCCAGCAGTCACCCGAGACTAGCGGGAGTCCAGGAGCAGTACTTC. Its translation: CASSHPRLAGVQEQYF.

This chain links TRBV6-5 with TRBJ2-2, with D possibly TRBD1 on 6 matching bases. This CDR3 has 14 residues. CDR1 MNHEY and CDR2 SVGAGI come from the germline V gene. Trimming pared 0 bases from V and 8 bases from J, leaving 10 bases between. The CDR3 DNA reads TGTGCCAGCAGTTACTCACAGGGCTCGGGGGAGCTGTTTTTT. Amino acids: CASSYSQGSGELFF.

The rearrangement joins TRBV4-1 to TRBJ1-2, with D uncertain. CDR3 length: 11 residues. V lost 1 base to trimming and J lost 9 bases, with 6 bases between them. From germline, CDR1 is MGHRA and CDR2 YSYEKL. The DNA for the CDR3 is TGCGCCAGCAGCCAAGTTGGGCGCTACACCTTC. The encoded protein is CASSQVGRYTF.

This clone is a singleton in its sample. The genes are TRBV27 and TRBJ2-7, with unresolved D. V lost 3 bases to trimming and J lost 4 bases, with 4 bases between them. CDR3 length: 11 amino acids. Per germline, CDR1 MNHEY and CDR2 SMNVEV (reference sequence). The CDR3 DNA reads TGTGCCAGCAGTTTCGGGTACGAGCAGTACTTC. As protein: CASSFGYEQYF.

The chain employs TRBV5-1 and TRBJ1-2; possibly TRBD1 for D (6 bases). Per the germline V gene, CDR1 is SGHRS and CDR2 is YFSETQ. Trimming took 4 bases from V and 4 from J, leaving 23 bases between them. CDR3 length: 17 residues. For the CDR3, the DNA is TGCGCCAGCAGCCCGGGGGGGGGCAGTCTTCTGATCTATGGCTACACCTTC. It is translated as CASSPGGGSLLIYGYTF.

Notes on this clone: Other DNA sequences in the sample encode the same CDR3. The chain is built from TRBV7-9 and TRBJ2-7, with TRBD2 as a possible D gene (6 bases). CDR1 and CDR2 (germline): SEHNR, FQNEAQ (reference sequence). The germline V and J ends were trimmed by 5 bases and 4 bases, with 12 bases remaining between them. The CDR3 has 13 amino acids. In nucleotides, the CDR3 is TGTGCCAGCAGCCCCACTAGCATATACGAGCAGTACTTC. This codes for CASSPTSIYEQYF.